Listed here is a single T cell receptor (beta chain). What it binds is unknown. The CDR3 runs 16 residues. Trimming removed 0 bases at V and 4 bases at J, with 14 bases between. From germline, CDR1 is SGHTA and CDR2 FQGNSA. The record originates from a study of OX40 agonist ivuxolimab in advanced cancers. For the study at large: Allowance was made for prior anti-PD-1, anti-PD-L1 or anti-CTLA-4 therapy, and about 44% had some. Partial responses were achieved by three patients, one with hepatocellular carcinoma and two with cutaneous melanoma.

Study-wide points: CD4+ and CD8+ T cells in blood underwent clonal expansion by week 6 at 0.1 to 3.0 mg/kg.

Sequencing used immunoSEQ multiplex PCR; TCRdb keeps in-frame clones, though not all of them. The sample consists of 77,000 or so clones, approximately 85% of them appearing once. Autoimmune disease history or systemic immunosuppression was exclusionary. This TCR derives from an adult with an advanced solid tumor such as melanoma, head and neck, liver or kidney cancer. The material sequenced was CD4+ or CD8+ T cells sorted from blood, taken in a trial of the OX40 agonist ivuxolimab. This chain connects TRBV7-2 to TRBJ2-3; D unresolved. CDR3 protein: CASSLAARPRPDTQYF. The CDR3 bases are TGTGCCAGCAGCTTAGCGGCTAGGCCTAGACCAGATACGCAGTATTTT. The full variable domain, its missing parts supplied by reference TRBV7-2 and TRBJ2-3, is GAGVSQSPSNKVTEKGKDVELRCDPISGHTALYWYRQSLGQGLEFLIYFQGNSAPDKSGLPSDRFSAERTGGSVSTLTIQRTQQEDSAVYLCASSLAARPRPDTQYFGPGTRLTVL.